The sequence of this T cell receptor beta chain was determined in a study of CD8 T cells in Susac syndrome. Regarding the study as a whole: The study's TCR sequencing and HLA analysis drew on a certain number of individuals. That number was acknowledged as relatively small.

RNA totalling roughly 0.45 to 1 ug underwent reverse transcription with random hexamers. TCRdb redid the calling of the immunoSEQ multiplex PCR reads with MiXCR, one entry per CDR3 protein. The sample includes 150,000 to 200,000 distinct CDR3 sequences, around 95% of them seen just once. TCR beta was sequenced from blood CD8+ and CD4+ T cells. Patients with stable or active relapsing-remitting disease, all of them treatment-naive, made up the multiple sclerosis controls. The CD8+ and CD4+ T cells were negatively isolated, with the TEMRA cells enriched by FACS. The ends were cut back, 6 bases at V and 0 bases at J, with 12 bases in the middle. CDR3 length equals 15 residues. Germline values: CDR1 KGHSH, CDR2 LQKENI. A remark on this clonotype: Its antigen is unknown.

The clonotype originates from a human donor with multiple sclerosis. Sequenced material: CD4+ T cells from PBMCs. J is TRBJ1-5 and V is TRBV18; D is undetermined. The CDR3 sequence: CASSPGPDSNQPQHF. The CDR3 coding sequence is TGTGCCAGCTCCCCGGGCCCGGATAGCAATCAGCCCCAGCATTTT.